This TCR beta chain was obtained from a study of T cell responses to AZD1222 COVID-19 vaccine. Study-level results: Of the AZD1222 recipients, only 5 to 7 were seropositive at baseline. It should be noted that donors were predominantly white British and more often female, and clonal diversity was possibly underestimated.

In its sample, this clone was seen a few times. Its cognate antigen is unknown. The data were produced by immunoSEQ multiplex PCR, yet TCRdb's version contains in-frame clones alone and is incomplete. The sample records 150,000 to 200,000 clones, 90% being singletons. The germline V gene has CDR1 MDHEN and CDR2 SYDVKM. With 2 bases removed from V and 1 base from J, the gap between germline ends came to 11 bases. The CDR3 has 15 amino acids. V and J are TRBV28 and TRBJ1-2; D is unclear. The source material was peripheral blood, sampled on day 0 of AZD1222 vaccination. The sequence was collected from an adult in good health. CDR3 in amino acids: CASSLGLGINYGYTF. The CDR3 region has the DNA TGTGCCAGCAGTTTAGGACTGGGGATTAACTATGGCTACACCTTC.